This TCR beta chain was captured in a study of cytotoxic CD8 clonotypes in ibrutinib-treated CLL. Notes on the study in general: Researchers report that baseline clonality outpaced age-matched healthy donors and tracked circulating CD8+ T-cell counts.

This clone was seen only once. Its target is unknown. Losses at the gene ends were 5 bases for V and 7 bases for J; bases not matched to a gene: 7. The germline V gene encodes CDR1 MNHNY and CDR2 SVGAGI (reference sequence). The CDR3 runs to 13 residues. Using immunoSEQ multiplex PCR, the repertoire was profiled, and TCRdb retains in-frame clones only, with some absent. The sample yields around 70,000 clones, 90% seen once. The rearrangement links TRBV6-6 to TRBJ1-2; TRBD1 aligns across 7 bases. The source material was PBMCs, sampled after 12 months of ibrutinib treatment. The receptor was derived from a human donor with chronic lymphocytic leukemia. CDR3 nucleotides: TGTGCCAGCAGTCCGACAGGGACTAGTGGCTACACCTTC. As protein: CASSPTGTSGYTF.